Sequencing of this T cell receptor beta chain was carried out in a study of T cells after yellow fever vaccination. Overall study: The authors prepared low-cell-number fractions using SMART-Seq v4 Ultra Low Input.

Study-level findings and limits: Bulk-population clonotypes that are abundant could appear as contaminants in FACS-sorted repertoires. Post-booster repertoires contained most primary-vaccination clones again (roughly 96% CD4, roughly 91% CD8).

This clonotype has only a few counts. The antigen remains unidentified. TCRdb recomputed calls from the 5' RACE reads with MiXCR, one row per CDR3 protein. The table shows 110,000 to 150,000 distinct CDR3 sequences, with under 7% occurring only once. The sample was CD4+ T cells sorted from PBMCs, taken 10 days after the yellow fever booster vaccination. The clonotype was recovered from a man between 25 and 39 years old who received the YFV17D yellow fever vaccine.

CDR3: CASNWGTGPDTQYF. CDR3 coding DNA: TGTGCCAGCAATTGGGGGACAGGGCCAGATACGCAGTATTTT. The chain combines TRBV6-5 with TRBJ2-3; 9 nucleotides match TRBD1. J gave up 4 bases and V 7 bases, and 6 bases lay outside the gene matches. CDR1 is MNHEY and CDR2 is SVGAGI in the germline V gene. CDR3 length equals 14 residues.